What follows are 10 T cell receptor beta chains derived from one specimen sequenced in a study of blood T cell repertoires in COVID-19. Sequencing was performed with immunoSEQ multiplex PCR; in TCRdb, only in-frame clones are kept and a portion is missing. Of approximately 42,000 clones in the sample, over 65% were seen once. Sequences were obtained from peripheral blood. These receptors were taken from an elderly man with acute or convalescent COVID-19.

This chain uses TRBV28 with TRBJ2-7, with TRBD2 matching 9 bases. Germline CDR1 and CDR2: MDHEN and SYDVKM. V was clipped by 6 bases and J by 6 bases; unmatched bases: 9. The CDR3 contains 14 residues. The CDR3 protein is CASRETSGRGEQYF. The CDR3 nucleotides read TGTGCCAGCAGGGAGACTAGCGGACGGGGCGAGCAGTACTTC.

V and J are TRBV6-2 or TRBV6-3 and TRBJ2-5; D gene uncertain. The germline CDR1 and CDR2 sequences are MNHEY and SVGEGT. The CDR3 spans 15 residues. The V gene lost 2 bases and the J gene lost 4 bases, with 14 bases spanning the gap. CDR3 sequence: CASSYGLPLGETQYF. The DNA for the CDR3 is TGTGCCAGCAGTTACGGGCTGCCCTTGGGAGAGACCCAGTACTTC.

This clone was recorded once. The chain employs TRBV6-6 and TRBJ1-5; D gene ambiguous. This CDR3 is built from 16 residues. Germline V gene data show CDR1 as MNHNY and CDR2 as SVGAGI (reference sequence). V was pared by 2 bases and J by 0 bases, with 11 bases between. The CDR3, as DNA: TGTGCCAGCAGTTACCCCACGGGGAATAGCAATCAGCCCCAGCATTTT. Its protein is CASSYPTGNSNQPQHF.

CDR3 in DNA: TGCAGTGCTAAGATGAGGACTGAAGCTTTCTTT. This codes for CSAKMRTEAFF. The V gene is TRBV20-1, the J gene TRBJ1-1; D is uncertain. CDR1 DFQATT and CDR2 SNEGSKA come from the germline V gene (reference sequence). The CDR3 covers 11 residues. The ends were cut back, 4 bases at V and 5 bases at J, with 8 bases in the middle.

This chain uses TRBV7-9 with TRBJ2-7; 7 bases map to TRBD1. The CDR3 contains 15 residues. J was trimmed by 2 bases and V by 1 base; bases with no gene match: 5. Germline V gene data show CDR1 as SEHNR and CDR2 as FQNEAQ (reference sequence). The CDR3: CASSLVGDRTYEQYF. CDR3 nucleotide sequence: TGTGCCAGCAGCTTAGTGGGGGACAGAACCTACGAGCAGTACTTC.

This chain links TRBV5-5 with TRBJ1-6; TRBD1 matches 9 bases. Germline CDR1 is SGHKS and CDR2 is YYEKEE (reference sequence). This CDR3 contains 15 residues. After removal of 0 bases from V and 9 bases from J, the junction contained 4 bases not matched to a gene. The DNA of the CDR3 is TGTGCCAGCAGCTTGGTGGGACAGGGCGGTTCACCCCTCCACTTT. Its protein is CASSLVGQGGSPLHF. The full variable domain, completed using reference TRBV5-5 and TRBJ1-6, is DAGVTQSPTHLIKTRGQQVTLRCSPISGHKSVSWYQQVLGQGPQFIFQYYEKEERGRGNFPDRFSARQFPNYSSELNVNALLLGDSALYLCASSLVGQGGSPLHFGNGTRLTVT.

The gene calls are TRBV7-2 and TRBJ1-2, with TRBD1 matching over 12 bases. This CDR3 has 16 residues. CDR1 SGHTA and CDR2 FQGNSA come from the germline V gene. The ends lost 0 bases at V and 8 bases at J; junction bases unmatched: 7. The CDR3: CASSLAGTGGQRGYTF. The CDR3 bases are TGTGCCAGCAGCTTAGCGGGGACAGGGGGCCAGAGGGGCTACACCTTC.

The chain is built from TRBV18 and TRBJ1-2; no clear D. The CDR3 sequence is 13 residues long. Germline lookup yields CDR1 KGHSH and CDR2 LQKENI. V lost 2 bases to trimming and J lost 1 base, with 5 bases between them. CDR3 in DNA: TGTGCCAGCTCACCAGAGATTAACTATGGCTACACCTTC. Its translation is CASSPEINYGYTF.

This clone came up a few times. This chain uses TRBV19 with TRBJ1-6; 10 nucleotides line up with TRBD1. With 4 bases clipped from V and 4 bases from J, the junction kept 7 bases outside the gene matches. Germline CDR1 and CDR2: LNHDA and SQIVND (reference sequence). CDR3 length: 17 residues. The CDR3 sequence: CASSTPRTGGYNSPLHF. CDR3 nucleotide sequence: TGTGCCAGTAGTACCCCTCGGACAGGGGGTTATAATTCACCCCTCCACTTT. The full variable domain, with the rest looked up from reference TRBV19 and TRBJ1-6, is DGGITQSPKYLFRKEGQNVTLSCEQNLNHDAMYWYRQDPGQGLRLIYYSQIVNDFQKGDIAEGYSVSREKKESFPLTVTSAQKNPTAFYLCASSTPRTGGYNSPLHFGNGTRLTVT.

V usage is TRBV18 and J usage is TRBJ2-1; tentatively, D is TRBD2 (6 bases). The CDR3 covers 14 residues. From germline, CDR1 is KGHSH and CDR2 LQKENI. The V end was cut by 1 base, the J end by 5 bases, with 9 bases between. The CDR3 nucleotides read TGTGCCAGCTCACCACAGCGGGTAGACAATGAGCAGTTCTTC. Its translation: CASSPQRVDNEQFF.